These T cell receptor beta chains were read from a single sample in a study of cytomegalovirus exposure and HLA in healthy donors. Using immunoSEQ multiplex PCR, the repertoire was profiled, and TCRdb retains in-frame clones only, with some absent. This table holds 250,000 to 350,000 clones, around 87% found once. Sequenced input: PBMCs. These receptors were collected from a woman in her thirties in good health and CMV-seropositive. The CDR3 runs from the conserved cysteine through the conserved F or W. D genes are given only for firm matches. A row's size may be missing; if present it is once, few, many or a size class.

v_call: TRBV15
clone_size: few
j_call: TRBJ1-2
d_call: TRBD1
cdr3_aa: CATSRDLQGGHGYTF
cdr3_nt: TGTGCCACCAGCAGAGACCTTCAGGGGGGACATGGCTACACCTTC

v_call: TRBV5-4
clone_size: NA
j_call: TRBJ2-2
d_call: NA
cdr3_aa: CASSSAVAGELFF
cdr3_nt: TGTGCCAGCAGCTCCGCGGTTGCCGGGGAGCTGTTTTTT

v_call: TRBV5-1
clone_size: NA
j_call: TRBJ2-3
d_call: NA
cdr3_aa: CASSLAPGPTADTQYF
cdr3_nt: TGCGCCAGCAGCTTAGCTCCGGGCCCCACCGCAGATACGCAGTATTTT

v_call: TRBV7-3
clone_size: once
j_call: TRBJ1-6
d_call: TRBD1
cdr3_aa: CASSATGVRNSPLHF
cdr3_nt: TGTGCCAGCAGCGCAACAGGGGTTAGGAATTCACCCCTCCACTTT

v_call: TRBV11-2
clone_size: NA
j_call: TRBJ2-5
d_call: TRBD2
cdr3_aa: CASSLVLAGETQYF
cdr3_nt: TGTGCCAGCAGCTTAGTACTAGCGGGAGAGACCCAGTACTTC

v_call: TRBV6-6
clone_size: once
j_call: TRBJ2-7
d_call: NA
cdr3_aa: CASTPGTYEQYF
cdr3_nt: TGTGCCAGCACCCCCGGGACCTACGAGCAGTACTTC

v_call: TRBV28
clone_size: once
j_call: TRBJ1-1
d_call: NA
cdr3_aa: CASMFWGVGSRTEAFF
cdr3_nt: TGTGCCAGCATGTTTTGGGGGGTTGGGTCGCGCACTGAAGCTTTCTTT

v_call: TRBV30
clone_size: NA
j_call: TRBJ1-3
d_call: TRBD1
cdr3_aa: CAWSGDRINTIYF
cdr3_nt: TGTGCCTGGAGTGGGGACAGGATAAACACCATATATTTT

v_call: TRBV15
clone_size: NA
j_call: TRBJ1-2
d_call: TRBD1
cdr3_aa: CATSSARTGGIRGGYTF
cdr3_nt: TGTGCCACCAGCAGTGCCCGGACAGGGGGAATCCGGGGTGGCTACACCTTC

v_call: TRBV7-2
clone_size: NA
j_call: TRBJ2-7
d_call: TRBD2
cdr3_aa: CASSLRGAGSYEQYF
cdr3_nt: TGTGCCAGCAGCCTTCGGGGAGCGGGGTCTTACGAGCAGTACTTC

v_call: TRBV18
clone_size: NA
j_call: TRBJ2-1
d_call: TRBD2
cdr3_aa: CASSPPSGVYNEQFF
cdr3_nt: TGTGCCAGCTCACCACCAAGCGGGGTCTACAATGAGCAGTTCTTC

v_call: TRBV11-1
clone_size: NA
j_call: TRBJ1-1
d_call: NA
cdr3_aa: CASSPGLGTEAFF
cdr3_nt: TGTGCCAGCAGCCCCGGACTGGGCACTGAAGCTTTCTTT

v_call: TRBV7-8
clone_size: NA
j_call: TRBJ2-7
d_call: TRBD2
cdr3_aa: CASKLAGGLTYEQYF
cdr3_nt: TGTGCCAGCAAACTAGCGGGGGGCCTTACCTACGAGCAGTACTTC